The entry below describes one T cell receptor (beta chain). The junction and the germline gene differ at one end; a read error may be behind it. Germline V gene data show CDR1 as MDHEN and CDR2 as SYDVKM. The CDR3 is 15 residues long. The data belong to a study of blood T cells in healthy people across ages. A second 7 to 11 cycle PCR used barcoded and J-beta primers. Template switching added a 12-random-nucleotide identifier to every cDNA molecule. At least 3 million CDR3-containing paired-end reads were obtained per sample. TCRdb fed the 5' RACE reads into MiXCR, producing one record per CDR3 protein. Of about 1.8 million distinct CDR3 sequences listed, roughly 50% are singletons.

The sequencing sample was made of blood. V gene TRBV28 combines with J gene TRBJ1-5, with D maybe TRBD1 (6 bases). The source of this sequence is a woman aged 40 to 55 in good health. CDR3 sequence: CASSGRGGGNRPQHF. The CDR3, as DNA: TGTGCCAGCAGTGGTCGGGGGGGCGGTAATCGGCCCCAGCATTTT.